These 2 T cell receptor beta chains came from one sample sequenced in a study of cytomegalovirus exposure and HLA in healthy donors. Profiled with immunoSEQ multiplex PCR; TCRdb holds only in-frame clones, not every one. Of around 130,000 clones in the sample, more than 75% are singletons; the top ten hold roughly 1.9%. The sample taken for sequencing was PBMCs. The receptors come from a woman in her 30s in good health and CMV-seronegative.

The chain is built from TRBV7-8 and TRBJ2-7; 7 positions match TRBD2. In germline, CDR1 is SGHVS, CDR2 FQNEAQ. J lost 6 bases, V lost 5 bases, and 10 bases had no gene match. This CDR3 comprises 14 residues. CDR3 in amino acids: CASSPPGTNGEQYF. The CDR3 DNA sequence: TGTGCCAGCAGCCCTCCCGGGACTAACGGCGAGCAGTACTTC.

This clone was detected only once. This chain uses TRBV30 with TRBJ1-2, with a weak D call TRBD1 (6 bases). Germline-derived CDR1 and CDR2 are GTSNPN and SVGIG (reference sequence). There are 12 residues in the CDR3. The V and J ends lost 5 bases and 8 bases respectively, with 15 bases between them. CDR3 region: CAWAKARGGYTF. The CDR3 DNA reads TGTGCCTGGGCCAAAGCCAGGGGCGGCTACACCTTC.